Here is one T cell receptor (beta chain) with its context. The sample comes from a study of blood T cell repertoires in COVID-19. Study in general: Samples representing acute and convalescent COVID-19 were sourced from the United States, Italy and Spain. T cells, B-cell-depleted T cells, or PBMCs supplied cDNA or gDNA.

CDR3 length: 14 residues. Germline V gene lookup returns CDR1 SGHAT and CDR2 FQNNGV. Trimming at V came to 5 bases and at J to 6 bases, leaving 5 bases not matched to a gene. Original processing methods: Amplifying reference gene primers gave estimates of nucleated cell counts. Assay: immunoSEQ multiplex PCR; the TCRdb copy retains only in-frame clones and omits some. V, J and clone size were drawn from that table, and D and trimming were deduced from the DNA. The data hold around 120,000 clones, with 75% to 90% observed a single time. Source material: peripheral blood. The receptor was isolated from a woman in her 70s with acute or convalescent COVID-19. This sequence joins TRBV11-2 and TRBJ1-4; 8 nucleotides agree with TRBD1. The CDR3 sequence: CASSPDRGDEKLFF. DNA for the CDR3: TGTGCCAGCAGCCCCGACAGGGGTGATGAAAAACTGTTTTTT. The full variable domain, with the rest looked up from reference TRBV11-2 and TRBJ1-4, is EAGVAQSPRYKIIEKRQSVAFWCNPISGHATLYWYQQILGQGPKLLIQFQNNGVVDDSQLPKDRFSAERLKGVDSTLKIQPAKLEDSAVYLCASSPDRGDEKLFFGSGTQLSVL.